The present T cell receptor (beta chain) was sequenced within a study of vaccination effects on CD4 cells after COVID-19. The data were produced by immunoSEQ multiplex PCR, yet TCRdb's version contains in-frame clones alone and is incomplete. The profile shows roughly 76,000 clones, roughly four fifths of them singletons. Germline V CDR1 and CDR2: KGHDR, SFDVKD. The CDR3 is 15 residues long. V lost 3 bases and J 2 bases, leaving 9 bases between the germline ends. In regard to this clone: Its cognate antigen is unknown.

Expansion of antigen-specific CD4+ T cells with viral peptide pools was carried out by the ViraFEST assay before sequencing. After more than 9 days in culture, the CD4+ T cells were isolated. Testing of the vaccine recipients showed negative nucleocapsid antibodies and no prior SARS-CoV-2 infection. This sequence joins TRBV24-1 and TRBJ2-2; D not certain. The sample in question was CD4+ T cells from PBMCs cultured with HCoV-229E spike peptides, obtained before COVID-19 vaccination. The TCR was taken from a human donor who received a COVID-19 vaccine. The CDR3 nucleotides are TGTGCCACCAGTGATGCGTCAATAAACACCGGGGAGCTGTTTTTT. Its translation: CATSDASINTGELFF.